A single sample gave rise to the 9 T cell receptor beta chains below, sequenced in a study of immune cell composition in non-small cell lung cancer. Clones were sequenced by immunoSEQ multiplex PCR, and TCRdb holds only the in-frame ones, with some missing. The sample lists approximately 9,100 clones; roughly 80% were seen once. The source material was lung tumor tissue. These receptors came from a human donor with non-small cell lung cancer.

The V and J genes are TRBV27 and TRBJ2-7, with D perhaps TRBD2 (5 bases). CDR3 length: 13 residues. The germline CDR1 and CDR2 sequences are MNHEY and SMNVEV (reference sequence). Trimming shortened V by 6 bases and J by 3 bases, and 12 bases separated the two germline ends. The CDR3: CASRELGSYEQYF. CDR3 nucleotides: TGTGCCAGCAGGGAACTAGGGAGCTACGAGCAGTACTTC.

This chain uses TRBV2 with TRBJ2-3, with a possible D match to TRBD2 (6 bases). V was trimmed by 4 bases and J by 4 bases, leaving 6 bases between them. The CDR3 sequence is 12 residues long. Germline V gives CDR1 SNHLY, CDR2 FYNNEI. CDR3 DNA: TGTGCCAGCAGTGGGGGGGCAGATACGCAGTATTTT. This sequence encodes CASSGGADTQYF. Full variable domain (remainder filled in from reference TRBV2 and TRBJ2-3): EPEVTQTPSHQVTQMGQEVILRCVPISNHLYFYWYRQILGQKVEFLVSFYNNEISEKSEIFDDQFSVERPDGSNFTLKIRSTKLEDSAMYFCASSGGADTQYFGPGTRLTVL.

This clone occurred a few times. This chain joins TRBV5-1 and TRBJ1-1; D gene ambiguous. V lost 0 bases and J 2 bases, leaving 11 bases between the germline ends. CDR1 is SGHRS, CDR2 YFSETQ, per germline. The CDR3 is made up of 15 amino acids. In DNA form, the CDR3 reads TGCGCCAGCAGCTTGGAACGGATCCCAAACACTGAAGCTTTCTTT. As protein: CASSLERIPNTEAFF. Based on the CDR3 plus reference TRBV5-1 and TRBJ1-1, the full variable domain is KAGVTQTPRYLIKTRGQQVTLSCSPISGHRSVSWYQQTPGQGLQFLFEYFSETQRNKGNFPGRFSGRQFSNSRSEMNVSTLELGDSALYLCASSLERIPNTEAFFGQGTRLTVV.

This clone was seen only a few times. This chain joins TRBV5-1 and TRBJ1-1; 7 bases map to TRBD1. The CDR3 totals 15 residues. In germline, CDR1 is SGHRS, CDR2 YFSETQ. The ends lost 1 base at V and 0 bases at J; junction bases unmatched: 3. The CDR3 protein is CASSLRQGLNTEAFF. CDR3 sequence (DNA): TGCGCCAGCAGCTTGAGACAGGGCTTGAACACTGAAGCTTTCTTT.

The gene calls are TRBV5-3 and TRBJ2-7; D possibly uses TRBD1 or TRBD2 (5 bases each). TRBV5-3 is an ORF for which the function is uncertain. V shed 4 bases and J shed 2 bases, with 13 bases lying between them. This CDR3 region has 14 residues. The CDR3 sequence is CARSQWDATYEQYF. The DNA of the CDR3 is TGTGCCAGAAGCCAATGGGACGCAACCTACGAGCAGTACTTC.

This clone came up a few times. This chain uses TRBV27 with TRBJ2-7; 7 bases are a match to TRBD1. Unmatched junction bases numbered 6, after V lost 3 bases and J lost 4 bases. The CDR3 is made up of 14 amino acids. The germline gives CDR1 MNHEY, CDR2 SMNVEV (reference sequence). DNA of the CDR3: TGTGCCAGCAGTTTGGACAGGCGGGCGTACGAGCAGTACTTC. Residues: CASSLDRRAYEQYF.

The chain carries TRBV7-6 and TRBJ2-3; a weak D match, TRBD1 (6 bases). Germline V gene sequence: CDR1 SGHVS, CDR2 FNYEAQ. CDR3 length equals 14 residues. Deletions cut 3 bases from V and 6 bases from J, with 13 bases between. The CDR3 here is CASSLLQGRDTQYF. The DNA for the CDR3 is TGTGCCAGCAGCTTGCTCCAGGGGCGGGATACGCAGTATTTT.

The chain couples TRBV11-3 to TRBJ2-1; the D gene is possibly TRBD1 (5 bases). Per the germline V gene, CDR1 is SGHNT and CDR2 is YENEEA. This CDR3 comprises 15 residues. The V end was cut by 1 base, the J end by 2 bases, with 9 bases between. CDR3 sequence reads: CASSLGRVAYNEQFF. DNA for the CDR3: TGTGCCAGCAGCTTAGGCAGGGTGGCCTACAATGAGCAGTTCTTC.

The chain has TRBV19 and TRBJ2-3; D unresolved. The germline V gene has CDR1 LNHDA and CDR2 SQIVND (reference sequence). CDR3 length: 12 residues. V gave up 4 bases and J gave up 9 bases, with 11 bases separating them. CDR3 nucleotides: TGTGCCAGTAGTAAGGTCGGGCGGACGCAGTATTTT. It encodes CASSKVGRTQYF.